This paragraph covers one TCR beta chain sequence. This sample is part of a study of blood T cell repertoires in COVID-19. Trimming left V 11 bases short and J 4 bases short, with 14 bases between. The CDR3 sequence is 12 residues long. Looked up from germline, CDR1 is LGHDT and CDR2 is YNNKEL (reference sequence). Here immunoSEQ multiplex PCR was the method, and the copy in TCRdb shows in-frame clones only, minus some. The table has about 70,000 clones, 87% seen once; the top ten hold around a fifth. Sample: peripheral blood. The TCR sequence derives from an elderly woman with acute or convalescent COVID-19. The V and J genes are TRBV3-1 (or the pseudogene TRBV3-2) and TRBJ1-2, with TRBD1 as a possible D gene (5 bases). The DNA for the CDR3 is TGTGCCGTCAGCTCAGGGCCCTATGGCTACACCTTC. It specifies CAVSSGPYGYTF.